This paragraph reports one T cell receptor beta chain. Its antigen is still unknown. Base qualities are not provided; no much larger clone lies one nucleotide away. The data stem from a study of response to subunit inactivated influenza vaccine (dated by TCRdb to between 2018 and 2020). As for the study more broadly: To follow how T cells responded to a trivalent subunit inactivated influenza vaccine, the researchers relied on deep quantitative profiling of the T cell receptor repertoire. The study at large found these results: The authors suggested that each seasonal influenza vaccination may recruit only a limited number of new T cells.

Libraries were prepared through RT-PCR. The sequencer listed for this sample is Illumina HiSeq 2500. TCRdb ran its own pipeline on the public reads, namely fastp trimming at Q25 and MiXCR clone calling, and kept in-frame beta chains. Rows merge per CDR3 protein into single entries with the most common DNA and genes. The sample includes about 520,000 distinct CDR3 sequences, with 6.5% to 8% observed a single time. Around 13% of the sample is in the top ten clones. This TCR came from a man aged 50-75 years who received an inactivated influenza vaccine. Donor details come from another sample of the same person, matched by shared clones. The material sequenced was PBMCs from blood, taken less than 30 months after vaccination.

CDR3 sequence: CASSWALNTEAFF. The nucleotide sequence is given as TGTGCCAGCAGTTGGGCCCTGAACACTGAAGCTTTCTTT. The chain joins TRBV12-3 or TRBV12-4 to TRBJ1-1, with the D gene call left open. The CDR3 covers 13 residues, taking in both the cysteine and the phenylalanine. The retained sequence is limited to the CDR3, 39 bases, with the frame set at the first base. V is clipped by 4 bases and J by 0 bases, and the sequence between their germline boundaries is 6 bases long.